This entry describes one T cell receptor (beta chain). The CDR3 covers 13 residues. Trimming left V 7 bases short and J 8 bases short, with 17 bases between. CDR1 is SNHLY and CDR2 is FYNNEI in the germline V gene. This specimen comes from a study of T cell responses to AZD1222 COVID-19 vaccine. Libraries were prepared by immunoSEQ multiplex PCR; TCRdb keeps only in-frame clonotypes and omits some of them. The sample has some 200,000 clones; approximately 91% are singletons. This specimen consisted of peripheral blood, obtained on day 0 of AZD1222 vaccination. This TCR was recovered from an adult in good health. The genes are TRBV2 and TRBJ2-5; TRBD1 might be the D (7 bases). CDR3 DNA sequence: TGTGCCAGCAATCCGGAGGGGGCCGTTACCCAGTACTTC. Translation gives CASNPEGAVTQYF.